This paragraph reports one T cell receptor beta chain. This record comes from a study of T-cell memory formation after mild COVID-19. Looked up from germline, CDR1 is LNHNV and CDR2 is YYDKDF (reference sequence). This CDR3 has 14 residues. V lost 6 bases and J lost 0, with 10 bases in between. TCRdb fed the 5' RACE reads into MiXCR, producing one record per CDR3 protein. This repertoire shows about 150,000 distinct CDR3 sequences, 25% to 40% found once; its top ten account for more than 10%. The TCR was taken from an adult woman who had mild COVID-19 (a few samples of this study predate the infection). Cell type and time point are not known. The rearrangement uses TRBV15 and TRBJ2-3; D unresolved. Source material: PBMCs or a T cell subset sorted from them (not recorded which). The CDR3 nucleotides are TGTGCCACCAGGCGCGAAACTAGCACAGATACGCAGTATTTT. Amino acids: CATRRETSTDTQYF.